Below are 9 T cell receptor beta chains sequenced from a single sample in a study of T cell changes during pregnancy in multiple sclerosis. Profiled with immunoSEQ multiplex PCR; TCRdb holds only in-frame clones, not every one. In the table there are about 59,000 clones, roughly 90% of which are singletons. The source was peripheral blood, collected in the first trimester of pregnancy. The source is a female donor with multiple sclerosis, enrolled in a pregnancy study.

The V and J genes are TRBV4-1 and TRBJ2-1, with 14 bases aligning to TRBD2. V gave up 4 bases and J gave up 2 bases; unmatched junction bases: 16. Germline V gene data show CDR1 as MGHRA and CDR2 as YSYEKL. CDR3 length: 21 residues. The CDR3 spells CASSRLNIRTSGRSTYNEQFF. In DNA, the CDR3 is TGCGCCAGCAGCCGACTTAACATTCGGACTAGCGGGAGGTCGACCTACAATGAGCAGTTCTTC.

CDR3 sequence reads: CASSVGTGSYGYTF. For the CDR3, the DNA is TGTGCCAGCAGTGTCGGAACAGGGAGCTATGGCTACACCTTC. The rearrangement uses TRBV27 and TRBJ1-2, with D possibly TRBD1 on 6 matching bases. Trimming removed 5 bases at V and 4 bases at J, with 14 bases between. The CDR3 contains 14 residues. Germline V gene data show CDR1 as MNHEY and CDR2 as SMNVEV (reference sequence).

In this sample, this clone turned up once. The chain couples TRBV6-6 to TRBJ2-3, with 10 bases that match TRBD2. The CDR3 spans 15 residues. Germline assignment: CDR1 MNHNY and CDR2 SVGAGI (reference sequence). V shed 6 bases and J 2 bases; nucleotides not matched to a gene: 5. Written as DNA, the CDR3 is TGTGCCAGCAGCACCCTAGCGGGGGCCACAGATACGCAGTATTTT. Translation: CASSTLAGATDTQYF.

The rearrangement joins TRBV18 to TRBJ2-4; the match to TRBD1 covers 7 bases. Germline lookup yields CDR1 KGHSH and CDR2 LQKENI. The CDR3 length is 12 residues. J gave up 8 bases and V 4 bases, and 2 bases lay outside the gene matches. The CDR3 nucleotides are TGTGCCAGCTCACACAGGGGCGACATTCAGTACTTC. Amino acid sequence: CASSHRGDIQYF.

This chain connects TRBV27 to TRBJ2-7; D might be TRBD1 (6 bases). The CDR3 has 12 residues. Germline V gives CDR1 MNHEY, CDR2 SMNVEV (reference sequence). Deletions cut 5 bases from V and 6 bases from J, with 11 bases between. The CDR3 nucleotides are TGTGCCAGCAGTCCTACAGGGTTCGAGCAGTACTTC. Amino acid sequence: CASSPTGFEQYF.

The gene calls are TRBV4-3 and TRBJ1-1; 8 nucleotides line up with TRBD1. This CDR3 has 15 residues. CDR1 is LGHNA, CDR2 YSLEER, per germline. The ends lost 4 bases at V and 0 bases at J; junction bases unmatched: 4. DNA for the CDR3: TGCGCCAGCAGCCTAGGGACAGGCATGAACACTGAAGCTTTCTTT. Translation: CASSLGTGMNTEAFF.

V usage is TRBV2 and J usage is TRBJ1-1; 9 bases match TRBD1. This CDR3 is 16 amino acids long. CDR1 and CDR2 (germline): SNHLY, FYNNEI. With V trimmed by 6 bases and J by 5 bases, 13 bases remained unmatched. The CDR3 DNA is TGTGCCAGCAGGGCCGGGACAGGGTTACGGGGAACTGAAGCTTTCTTT. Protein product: CASRAGTGLRGTEAFF.

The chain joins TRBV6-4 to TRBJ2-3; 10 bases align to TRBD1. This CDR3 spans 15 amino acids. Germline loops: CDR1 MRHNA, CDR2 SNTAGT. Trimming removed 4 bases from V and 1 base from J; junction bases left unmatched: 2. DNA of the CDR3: TGTGCCAGCAGTGTCGGGACAGGGGGCACAGATACGCAGTATTTT. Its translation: CASSVGTGGTDTQYF.

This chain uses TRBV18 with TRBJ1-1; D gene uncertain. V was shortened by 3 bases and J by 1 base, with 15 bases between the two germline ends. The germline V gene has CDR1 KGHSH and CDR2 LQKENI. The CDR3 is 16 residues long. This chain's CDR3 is CASSPNSSPQNTEAFF. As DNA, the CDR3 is TGTGCCAGCTCACCTAACAGCAGCCCCCAGAACACTGAAGCTTTCTTT.